A selection of T cell receptor beta chains follows, all from one sample in a study of blood T cells in healthy people across ages. TCRdb called the 5' RACE reads again in MiXCR, with one record for every CDR3 protein. The sample has about 730,000 distinct CDR3 sequences, approximately 43% seen once; the top ten hold more than 20%. Sample: blood. The source of these receptors is an older woman in good health. Each CDR3 is given with its conserved first and last residue. D genes are given only for firm matches. Size values are once, few and many counts, or a class for expanded clones, and some rows have none.

few | TRBD2 | TRBJ2-7 | TRBV20-1 | CSAPTTSGYEQYF | TGCAGTGCTCCCACGACTAGCGGCTACGAGCAGTACTTC
- | - | TRBJ2-3 | TRBV12-3/TRBV12-4 | CASRRGEDADTQYF | TGTGCCAGCAGGCGAGGGGAGGACGCAGATACGCAGTATTTT
few | - | TRBJ2-1 | TRBV11-1 | CASSLNVGYGSANEQFF | TGTGCCAGCAGCTTAAATGTCGGGTACGGATCCGCTAATGAGCAGTTCTTC
few | TRBD2 | TRBJ2-1 | TRBV3-1 | CASSLSGGVNEQFF | TGTGCCAGCAGCCTCTCGGGGGGGGTCAATGAGCAGTTCTTC
- | TRBD1 | TRBJ2-3 | TRBV27 | CASSFRQGDTQYF | TGTGCCAGCAGTTTTCGACAGGGCGATACGCAGTATTTT
- | - | TRBJ2-3 | TRBV4-1 | CASSQDIRNTQYF | TGCGCCAGCAGCCAAGATATTAGAAATACGCAGTATTTT
- | - | TRBJ2-1 | TRBV7-9 | CASIQGGPYNEQFF | TGTGCCAGCATCCAGGGAGGCCCCTACAATGAGCAGTTCTTC
few | - | TRBJ2-5 | TRBV5-4 | CASSLEGDSLTRETQYF | TGTGCCAGCAGCTTGGAAGGGGACTCCTTAACCCGGGAGACCCAGTACTTC
- | TRBD1 | TRBJ1-4 | TRBV24-1 | CATSDAGQSDEKLFF | TGTGCCACCAGTGACGCGGGACAGTCAGATGAAAAACTGTTTTTT
few | - | TRBJ2-5 | TRBV5-1 | CASSPGTRQETQYF | TGCGCCAGCAGCCCGGGGACAAGGCAAGAGACCCAGTACTTC
- | TRBD2 | TRBJ2-3 | TRBV5-4 | CASSLGNGRATDTQYF | TGTGCCAGCAGCCTGGGAAACGGGAGGGCCACAGATACGCAGTATTTT
few | - | TRBJ1-2 | TRBV27 | CASSLRDPGSYSGGYTF | TGTGCCAGCAGTCTTAGGGATCCTGGGTCCTACTCGGGAGGCTACACCTTC
many | - | TRBJ2-3 | TRBV4-2 | CASSQADTQYF | TGTGCCAGCAGCCAAGCAGATACGCAGTATTTT
few | - | TRBJ2-3 | TRBV28 | CASLLGGTDTQYF | TGTGCCAGCTTATTAGGGGGGACAGATACGCAGTATTTT
few | TRBD2 | TRBJ2-2 | TRBV4-2 | CASSQELADTGELFF | TGTGCCAGCAGCCAAGAACTAGCGGACACCGGGGAGCTGTTTTTT
many | TRBD1 | TRBJ2-6 | TRBV4-3 | CASKGQGATGANVLTF | TGCGCCAGCAAAGGGCAGGGGGCTACTGGGGCCAACGTCCTGACTTTC
few | - | TRBJ2-3 | TRBV5-1 | CASSTDPTVYTQYF | TGCGCCAGCAGCACCGACCCCACCGTTTATACGCAGTATTTT
few | - | TRBJ2-5 | TRBV7-9 | CASSLIAWAQVETQYF | TGTGCCAGCAGCTTAATAGCTTGGGCCCAGGTAGAGACCCAGTACTTC
- | - | TRBJ2-1 | TRBV27 | CASSSNLETQFF | TGTGCCAGCAGTTCCAACCTAGAGACCCAGTTCTTC
- | TRBD2 | TRBJ2-4 | TRBV4-3 | CASSQPSGSDIQYF | TGCGCCAGCAGCCAACCTAGCGGGAGTGACATTCAGTACTTC
once | - | TRBJ2-5 | TRBV20-1 | CSARRGDNYEKYF | TGCAGTGCTAGAAGGGGGGACAACTACGAGAAGTACTTC
many | TRBD2 | TRBJ2-1 | TRBV4-2 | CASSQDPLSLAGVGEQFF | TGTGCCAGCAGCCAAGATCCGCTGAGCCTAGCGGGAGTCGGTGAGCAGTTCTTC
- | TRBD1 | TRBJ2-1 | TRBV28 | CASNPASDRGNEQFF | TGTGCCAGCAACCCGGCCTCGGACAGGGGGAATGAGCAGTTCTTC
- | - | TRBJ2-3 | TRBV29-1 | CSVGEARRGDTQYF | TGCAGCGTTGGAGAAGCGAGAAGGGGAGATACGCAGTATTTT
- | - | TRBJ1-6 | TRBV2 | CASSEWTGENSPLHF | TGTGCCAGCAGTGAGTGGACCGGTGAGAATTCACCCCTCCACTTT
many | - | TRBJ2-7 | TRBV4-3 | CASSQEAGFGTYEQYF | TGCGCCAGCAGCCAAGAAGCCGGGTTTGGGACCTACGAGCAGTACTTC
few | - | TRBJ2-7 | TRBV6-5 | CASSYDLDWYEQYF | TGTGCCAGCAGTTACGATCTAGACTGGTACGAGCAGTACTTC
few | - | TRBJ2-1 | TRBV20-1 | CSARLEDNEQFF | TGCAGTGCTAGATTGGAGGACAATGAGCAGTTCTTC
- | - | TRBJ1-1 | TRBV9 | CASSAMTGGTEAFF | TGTGCCAGCAGCGCAATGACAGGAGGCACTGAAGCTTTCTTT
- | - | TRBJ1-5 | TRBV6-6 | CASVPGDNSNQPQHF | TGTGCCAGCGTCCCCGGGGACAATAGCAATCAGCCCCAGCATTTT
few | TRBD2 | TRBJ2-7 | TRBV6-4 | CARSTGGSSYNEQYF | TGTGCCCGCTCCACCGGGGGGAGCTCCTACAATGAGCAGTACTTC
few | - | TRBJ2-1 | TRBV5-1 | CASSWLNDDPTWYNEQFF | TGCGCCAGCAGCTGGCTGAATGATGACCCTACTTGGTACAATGAGCAGTTCTTC
few | - | TRBJ2-5 | TRBV9 | CASSGQPQETQYF | TGTGCCAGCAGCGGTCAGCCCCAAGAGACCCAGTACTTC
- | TRBD2 | TRBJ2-3 | TRBV20-1 | CSATGLAGGSDTQYF | TGCAGTGCTACCGGACTAGCGGGGGGTTCAGATACGCAGTATTTT
- | - | TRBJ2-7 | TRBV14 | CASSRQPSTYEQYF | TGTGCCAGCAGCAGACAACCTTCAACCTACGAGCAGTACTTC
- | - | TRBJ1-5 | TRBV5-1 | CASSLDPGNQPQHF | TGCGCCAGCAGCTTGGATCCGGGAAACCAGCCCCAGCATTTT
- | - | TRBJ2-7 | TRBV11-2 | CASSLSETGPQYF | TGTGCCAGCAGCCTTTCGGAAACGGGACCCCAGTACTTC
few | - | TRBJ2-1 | TRBV10-3 | CAISTAESSYNEQFF | TGTGCCATCAGTACAGCTGAGAGCTCCTACAATGAGCAGTTCTTC
- | TRBD2 | TRBJ2-5 | TRBV20-1 | CSASPPPGSGVQETQYF | TGCAGTGCTAGTCCCCCCCCGGGTAGCGGGGTTCAAGAGACCCAGTACTTC
few | TRBD2 | TRBJ2-3 | TRBV5-6 | CASSRGGWDTQYF | TGTGCCAGCAGCCGCGGGGGGTGGGATACGCAGTATTTT
few | - | TRBJ2-3 | TRBV6-5 | CASSLLQPRDTQYF | TGTGCCAGCAGTCTCCTCCAGCCCCGCGATACGCAGTATTTT
- | TRBD1 | TRBJ2-5 | TRBV3-1 | CASSQYGTGVLEQYF | TGTGCCAGCAGTCAATACGGGACAGGGGTTCTTGAGCAGTACTTC
- | - | TRBJ1-6 | TRBV7-2 | CASSYVGGGNSPLHF | TGTGCCAGCAGCTACGTCGGGGGCGGGAATTCACCCCTCCACTTT
- | TRBD1 | TRBJ2-2 | TRBV7-9 | CASSLGQGDTGGLFF | TGTGCCAGCAGCTTAGGACAGGGGGACACCGGGGGGCTGTTTTTT
- | - | TRBJ1-5 | TRBV29-1 | CSVGERGNQPQHF | TGCAGCGTCGGCGAACGAGGCAATCAGCCCCAGCATTTT
- | - | TRBJ1-1 | TRBV11-1 | CASSDGNGGTEAFF | TGTGCCAGCAGCGATGGGAACGGTGGGACTGAAGCTTTCTTT
- | TRBD1 | TRBJ2-3 | TRBV19 | CASSIDTLGTGFTDTQYF | TGTGCCAGTAGTATAGATACCCTAGGGACAGGGTTCACAGATACGCAGTATTTT
- | TRBD2 | TRBJ2-7 | TRBV28 | CASSSTGLGLAGGIYEQYF | TGTGCCAGCAGTTCGACAGGGCTAGGGCTAGCGGGAGGTATCTACGAGCAGTACTTC
few | - | TRBJ1-5 | TRBV5-1 | CASSPGREAEPQHF | TGCGCCAGCAGCCCCGGCCGGGAGGCGGAGCCCCAGCATTTT
- | - | TRBJ2-7 | TRBV10-3 | CAISEGQINWYEQYF | TGTGCCATCAGTGAAGGACAGATTAACTGGTACGAGCAGTACTTC
few | TRBD1 | TRBJ2-7 | TRBV20-1 | CSARDRFYEQYF | TGCAGTGCCCGGGACAGGTTCTACGAGCAGTACTTC
few | TRBD2 | TRBJ2-3 | TRBV20-1 | CSALAAGGGDTQYF | TGCAGTGCTCTGGCGGCGGGGGGAGGAGATACGCAGTATTTT
- | TRBD1 | TRBJ2-3 | TRBV5-1 | CASSASGTGARTDTQYF | TGCGCCAGCAGCGCCTCCGGGACAGGGGCGAGAACAGATACGCAGTATTTT
- | TRBD2 | TRBJ2-7 | TRBV12-3/TRBV12-4 | CASSTKLAGRYERYF | TGTGCCAGCAGTACGAAACTAGCGGGTCGCTACGAGCGGTACTTC